This T cell receptor (beta chain) was observed in a study of molecular identifiers for immune sequencing clone quantification. TCRdb called the PCR reads again in MiXCR, with one record for every CDR3 protein. The data hold 85,000 to 120,000 distinct CDR3 sequences, with less than 35% observed a single time. Study-wide points: Spiked TCR RNA from one Jurkat cell reportedly showed up when mixed among roughly 1 million naive cells. Over 97% of effector molecules, yet under 1% of naive-cell molecules, were held by clones above 20 RNA copies.

The CDR3 has 12 amino acids. In germline, CDR1 is SGDLS, CDR2 YYNGEE. Trimming pared 2 bases from V and 6 bases from J, leaving 5 bases between. This clonotype was picked up many times. Its antigen is undetermined. V gene TRBV9 combines with J gene TRBJ2-2; D unclear. The specimen was naive CD8+ T cells from blood, with Jurkat cell RNA spiked in. Sample subset: FACS-sorted CD8+CD4-CCR7+CD45RA+ naive T cells. This TCR came from a human donor in good health. Some libraries in this study had Jurkat cell RNA spiked in. The CDR3 nucleotides read TGTGCCAGCAGCGTTTTTCCCGGGGAGCTGTTTTTT. It codes for CASSVFPGELFF. Drawing the rest from reference TRBV9 and TRBJ2-2, the complete variable domain is DSGVTQTPKHLITATGQRVTLRCSPRSGDLSVYWYQQSLDQGLQFLIQYYNGEERAKGNILERFSAQQFPDLHSELNLSSLELGDSALYFCASSVFPGELFFGEGSRLTVL.